Listed here is a single TCR beta chain. No antigen is known for it. Amplification of TCR beta used genomic DNA extracted from peripheral blood. The sample comes from a study of T cell repertoires in aging, cancer and after chemotherapy. For the study at large: The whole study produced a dataset of millions of TCR reads. General study points: In cancer patients, declining TCR diversity with age involved lost richness and lost evenness.

Germline CDR1 WSHSY, CDR2 SAAADI. V gave up 6 bases and J gave up 1 base; unmatched junction bases: 11. CDR3 length: 17 amino acids. Multiplex touch-down PCR with TRB-A/B primers amplified rearranged V-D-J TRB sequences. TCRdb analysed the multiplex PCR reads with MiXCR anew, one entry per CDR3 protein. The profile covers a few thousand distinct CDR3 sequences, with roughly 24% appearing a single time and roughly an eighth taken by the ten largest. The V and J genes are TRBV10-2 and TRBJ1-1, with 10 nucleotides matching TRBD1. The clonotype originates from a human donor with a solid tumor. Sequences were obtained from blood. CDR3 DNA sequence: TGCGCCAGCAGCCGACAGGGGGCGATTGCGGCGAACACTGAAGCTTTCTTT. It translates to CASSRQGAIAANTEAFF.